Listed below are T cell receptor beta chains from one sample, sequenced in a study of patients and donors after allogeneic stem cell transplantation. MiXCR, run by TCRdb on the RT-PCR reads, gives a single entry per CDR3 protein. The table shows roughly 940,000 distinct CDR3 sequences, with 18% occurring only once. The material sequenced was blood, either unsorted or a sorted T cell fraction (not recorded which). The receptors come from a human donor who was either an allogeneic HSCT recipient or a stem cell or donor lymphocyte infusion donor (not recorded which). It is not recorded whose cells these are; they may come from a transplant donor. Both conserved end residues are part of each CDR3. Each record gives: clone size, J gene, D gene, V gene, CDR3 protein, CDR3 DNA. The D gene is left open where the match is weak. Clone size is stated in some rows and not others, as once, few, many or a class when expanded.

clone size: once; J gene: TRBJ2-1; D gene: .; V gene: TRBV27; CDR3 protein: CASSNTPDRPSNEQFF; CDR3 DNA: TGTGCCAGCAGTAACACACCAGACAGGCCCAGCAATGAGCAGTTCTTC
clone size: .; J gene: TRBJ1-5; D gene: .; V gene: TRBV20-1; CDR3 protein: CSARVGGGRSNQPQHF; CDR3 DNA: TGCAGTGCTAGAGTAGGGGGTGGAAGAAGCAATCAGCCCCAGCATTTT
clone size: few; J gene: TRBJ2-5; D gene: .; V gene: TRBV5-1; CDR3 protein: CASSDGPAQTQYF; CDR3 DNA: TGCGCCAGCAGCGACGGACCCGCTCAGACCCAGTACTTC
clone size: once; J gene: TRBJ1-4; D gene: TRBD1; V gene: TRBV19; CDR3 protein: CASSIPRGYFEKLFF; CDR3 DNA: TGTGCCAGTAGTATCCCCAGGGGGTACTTTGAAAAACTGTTTTTT
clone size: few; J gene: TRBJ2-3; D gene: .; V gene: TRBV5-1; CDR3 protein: CASSLGGWEPPDTQYF; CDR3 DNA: TGCGCCAGCAGCTTGGGGGGGTGGGAACCCCCAGATACGCAGTATTTT
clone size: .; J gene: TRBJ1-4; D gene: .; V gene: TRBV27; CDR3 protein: CASSSLSPGGREKLFF; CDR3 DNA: TGTGCCAGCAGTTCCCTCTCCCCGGGGGGCCGGGAAAAACTGTTTTTT
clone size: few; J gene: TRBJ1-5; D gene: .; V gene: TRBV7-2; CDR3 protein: CASSLVYPRGQPQHF; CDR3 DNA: TGTGCCAGCAGCTTAGTATACCCCCGGGGGCAGCCCCAGCATTTT
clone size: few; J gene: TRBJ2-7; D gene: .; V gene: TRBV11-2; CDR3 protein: CASSPLISSLLYEQYF; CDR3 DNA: TGTGCCAGCAGCCCCCTTATTTCCTCCCTTCTCTACGAGCAGTACTTC
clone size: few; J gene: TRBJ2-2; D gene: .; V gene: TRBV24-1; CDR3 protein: CATSEGLGELFF; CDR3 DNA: TGTGCCACCTCGGAGGGGCTCGGGGAGCTGTTTTTT
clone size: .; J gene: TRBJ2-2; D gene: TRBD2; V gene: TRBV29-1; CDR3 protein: CSVQRGDTGELFF; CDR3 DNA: TGCAGCGTTCAGCGGGGGGACACCGGGGAGCTGTTTTTT
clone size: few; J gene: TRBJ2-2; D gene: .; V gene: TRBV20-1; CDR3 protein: CSARPPRPDTGELFF; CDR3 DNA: TGCAGTGCTCGCCCACCTCGTCCGGACACCGGGGAGCTGTTTTTT
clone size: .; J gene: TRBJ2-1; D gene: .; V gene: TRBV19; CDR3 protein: CASKQGYNEQFF; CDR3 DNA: TGTGCCAGTAAACAGGGCTACAATGAGCAGTTCTTC
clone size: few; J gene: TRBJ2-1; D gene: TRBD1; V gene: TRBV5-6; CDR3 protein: CASSLEGQGVMQFF; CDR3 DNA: TGTGCCAGCAGCTTGGAAGGACAGGGGGTAATGCAGTTCTTC
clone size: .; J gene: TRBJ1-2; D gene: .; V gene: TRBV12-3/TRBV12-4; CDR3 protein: CASSLAGAGFNYGYTF; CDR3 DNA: TGTGCCAGCAGTTTAGCGGGGGCAGGTTTTAACTATGGCTACACCTTC
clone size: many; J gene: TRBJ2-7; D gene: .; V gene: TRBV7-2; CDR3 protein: CASSTRSSYEQYF; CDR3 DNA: TGTGCCAGCAGCACCAGGAGCTCCTACGAGCAGTACTTC
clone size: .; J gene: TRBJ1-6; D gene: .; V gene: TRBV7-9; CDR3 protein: CASSTDTPGGNSPLHF; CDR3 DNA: TGTGCCAGCAGCACCGACACTCCTGGGGGTAATTCACCCCTCCACTTT
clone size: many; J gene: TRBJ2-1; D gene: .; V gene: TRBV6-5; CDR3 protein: CASSLGGAPNNEQFF; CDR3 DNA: TGTGCCAGCAGTTTAGGGGGTGCACCCAACAATGAGCAGTTCTTC
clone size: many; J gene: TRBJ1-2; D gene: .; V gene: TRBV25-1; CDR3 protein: CASSAPWGTSGYTF; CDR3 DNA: TGTGCCAGCAGTGCTCCCTGGGGGACATCTGGCTACACCTTC
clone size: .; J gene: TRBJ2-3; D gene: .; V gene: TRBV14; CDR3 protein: CASSHTSPTDTQYF; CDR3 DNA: TGTGCCAGCAGCCACACGTCCCCCACAGATACGCAGTATTTT
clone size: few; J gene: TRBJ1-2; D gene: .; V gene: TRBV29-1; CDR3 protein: CSVEATGSGYGYTF; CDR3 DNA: TGCAGCGTTGAAGCTACAGGGTCGGGCTATGGCTACACCTTC
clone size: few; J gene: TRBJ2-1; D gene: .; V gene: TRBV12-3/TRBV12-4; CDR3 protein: CASSFTVPSYNEQFF; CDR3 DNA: TGTGCCAGCAGTTTCACTGTACCCTCCTACAATGAGCAGTTCTTC
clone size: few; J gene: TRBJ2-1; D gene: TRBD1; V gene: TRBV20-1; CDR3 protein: CSAGDSGYNEQFF; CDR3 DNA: TGCAGTGCTGGGGACAGTGGATACAATGAGCAGTTCTTC
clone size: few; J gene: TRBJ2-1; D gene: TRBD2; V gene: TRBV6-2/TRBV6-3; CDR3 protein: CASSYPGLAEYNEQFF; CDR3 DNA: TGTGCCAGCAGTTACCCCGGACTAGCGGAGTACAATGAGCAGTTCTTC
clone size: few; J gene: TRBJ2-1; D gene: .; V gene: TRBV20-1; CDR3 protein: CSARDLAIRDEQFF; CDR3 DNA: TGCAGTGCTAGAGATTTGGCTATTAGGGATGAGCAGTTCTTC
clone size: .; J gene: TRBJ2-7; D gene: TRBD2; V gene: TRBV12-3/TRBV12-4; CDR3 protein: CASSLGPGGDRYF; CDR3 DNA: TGTGCCAGCAGTTTAGGCCCCGGGGGGGATCGGTACTTC
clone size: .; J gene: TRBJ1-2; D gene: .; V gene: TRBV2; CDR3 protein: CASSPGTFEGYTF; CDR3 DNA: TGTGCCAGCAGCCCCGGGACATTTGAGGGCTACACCTTC
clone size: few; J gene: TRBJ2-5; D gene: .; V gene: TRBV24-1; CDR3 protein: CATVGGWRETQYF; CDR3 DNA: TGTGCCACCGTAGGGGGTTGGCGAGAGACCCAGTACTTC
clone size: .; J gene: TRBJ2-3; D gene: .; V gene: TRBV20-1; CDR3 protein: CSASDRRSTDTQYF; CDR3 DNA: TGCAGTGCTAGTGACAGGAGGAGCACAGATACGCAGTATTTT